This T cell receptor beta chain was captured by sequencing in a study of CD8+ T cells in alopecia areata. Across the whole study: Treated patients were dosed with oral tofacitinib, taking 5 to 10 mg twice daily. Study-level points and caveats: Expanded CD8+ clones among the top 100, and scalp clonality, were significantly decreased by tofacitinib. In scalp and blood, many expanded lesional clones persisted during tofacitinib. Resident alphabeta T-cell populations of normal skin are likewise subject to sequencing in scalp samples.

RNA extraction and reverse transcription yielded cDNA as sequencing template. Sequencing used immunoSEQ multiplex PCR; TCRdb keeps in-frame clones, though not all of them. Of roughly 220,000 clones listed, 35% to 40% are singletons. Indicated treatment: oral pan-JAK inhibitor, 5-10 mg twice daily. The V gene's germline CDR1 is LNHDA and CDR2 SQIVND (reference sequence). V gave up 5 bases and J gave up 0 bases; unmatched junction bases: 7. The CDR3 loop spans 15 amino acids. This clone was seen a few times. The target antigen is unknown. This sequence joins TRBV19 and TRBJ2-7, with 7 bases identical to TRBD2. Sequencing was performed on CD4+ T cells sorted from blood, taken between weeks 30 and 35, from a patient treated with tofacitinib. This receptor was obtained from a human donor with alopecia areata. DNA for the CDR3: TGTGCCAGTAGTGTCTTCGGGGGGAGCTCCTACGAGCAGTACTTC. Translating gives CASSVFGGSSYEQYF.